This T cell receptor (beta chain) was obtained from a study of T cell clusters in autoimmune cytopenias. TRB rearrangements were amplified by touch-down multiplex PCR with mixed TRB-A/B primers. TCRdb re-called the multiplex PCR reads; one entry per CDR3 protein, DNA not given. The repertoire table contains more than 5,500 distinct CDR3 sequences. There are 11 residues in the CDR3. The V gene's germline CDR1 is SGHAT and CDR2 FQNNGV. TRB amplification used approximately 250 ng of peripheral blood genomic DNA. These data were also reused for a study on T cell repertoires in aging, cancer and after chemotherapy.

The gene calls are TRBV11-2 and TRBJ2-7; TCRdb selects TRBD1, and the lack of DNA leaves this call unchecked. Material for sequencing was peripheral blood. This clonotype was obtained from a human donor in good health. The CDR3: CASSSGVEQYF.